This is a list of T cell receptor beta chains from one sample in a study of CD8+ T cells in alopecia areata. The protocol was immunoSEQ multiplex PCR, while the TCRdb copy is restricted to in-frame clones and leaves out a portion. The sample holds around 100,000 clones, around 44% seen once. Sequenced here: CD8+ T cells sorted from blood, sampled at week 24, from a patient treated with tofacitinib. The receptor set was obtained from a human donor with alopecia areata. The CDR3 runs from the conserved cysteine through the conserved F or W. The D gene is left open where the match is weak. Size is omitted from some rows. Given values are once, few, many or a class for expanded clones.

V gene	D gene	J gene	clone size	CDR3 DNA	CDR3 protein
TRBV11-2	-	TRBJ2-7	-	TGTGCCAGCAGCTTAGGACAGGATTACTACGAGCAGTACTTC	CASSLGQDYYEQYF
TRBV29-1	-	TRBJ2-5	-	TGCAGCTGGGGTAGAGCAGGCCCAGAGACCCAGTACTTC	CSWGRAGPETQYF
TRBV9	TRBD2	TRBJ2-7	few	TGTGCCAGCAGCTTATCTAGCGGGAACTACGAGCAGTACTTC	CASSLSSGNYEQYF
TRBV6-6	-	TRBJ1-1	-	TGTGCCAGCAGTTTGACGGACACTGAAGCTTTCTTT	CASSLTDTEAFF
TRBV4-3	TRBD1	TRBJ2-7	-	TGCGCCAGCAGCATCGACAGGGCCTACGAGCAGTACTTC	CASSIDRAYEQYF
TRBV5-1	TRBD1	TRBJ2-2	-	TGCGCCAGCAGCCCCGGGACAGCAAACACCGGGGAGCTGTTTTTT	CASSPGTANTGELFF
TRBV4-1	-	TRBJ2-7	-	TGCGCCAGCAGCCTACAGGGTTACGAGCAGTACTTC	CASSLQGYEQYF
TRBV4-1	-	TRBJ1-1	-	TGCGCCAGCAGCCAAAGCCAGGGTAGTAACACTGAAGCTTTCTTT	CASSQSQGSNTEAFF
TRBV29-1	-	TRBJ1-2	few	TGCAGCGCTGGTGGGGGCTATGGCTACACCTTC	CSAGGGYGYTF
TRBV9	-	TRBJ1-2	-	TGTGCCAGCAGCCCCCCTGAGATGAACTATGGCTACACCTTC	CASSPPEMNYGYTF
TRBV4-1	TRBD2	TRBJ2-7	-	TGCGCCAGCAAACCTTCCGGGACTAGCGGGAGTGAGCAGTACTTC	CASKPSGTSGSEQYF
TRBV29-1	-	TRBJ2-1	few	TGCAGCGGGGACCACAATGAGCAGTTCTTC	CSGDHNEQFF
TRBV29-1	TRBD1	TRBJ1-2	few	TGCAGCGTGGGACCGGGACAGGGTTTCTTC	CSVGPGQGFF
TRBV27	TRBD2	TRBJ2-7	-	TGTGCCAGCAGTCCCTGGACTAGCGGGGAATCATACGAGCAGTACTTC	CASSPWTSGESYEQYF
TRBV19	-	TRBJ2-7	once	TGTGCCAGTATAGGGGACTACGAGCAGTACTTC	CASIGDYEQYF
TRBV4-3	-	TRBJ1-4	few	TGCGCCAGCAGCCAAGATCCATATCGGGGAACTAATGAAAAACTGTTTTTT	CASSQDPYRGTNEKLFF
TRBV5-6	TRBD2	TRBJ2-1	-	TGTGCCAGCAGCTTGGTAGGGAGGGCCAATGAGCAGTTCTTC	CASSLVGRANEQFF
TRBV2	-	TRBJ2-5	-	TGTGCCAGCAGTGGCCTTGGACTGAGGGAGACCCAGTACTTC	CASSGLGLRETQYF
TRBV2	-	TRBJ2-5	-	TGTGCCAGCTCTCCGCCGGAGGGGGCAGGGGAGACCCAGTACTTC	CASSPPEGAGETQYF
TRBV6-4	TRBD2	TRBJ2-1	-	TGTGCCAGCAGTGGTTCGGCAGCGGGGGGTTACAATGAGCAGTTCTTC	CASSGSAAGGYNEQFF
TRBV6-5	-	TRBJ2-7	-	TGTGCCAGCAGTTACAGGGGCTACGAGCAGTACTTC	CASSYRGYEQYF
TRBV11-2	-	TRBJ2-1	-	TGTGCCAGCAGCTTGGCCGGGACCGCTTACAATGAGCAGTTCTTC	CASSLAGTAYNEQFF
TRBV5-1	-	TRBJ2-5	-	TGCGCCAGCGGCGTCACAGGCCTAGGGGAGACCCAGTACTTC	CASGVTGLGETQYF
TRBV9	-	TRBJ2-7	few	TGTGCCAGCAGCGTAGACAGGGCGTCCTACGAGCAGTACTTC	CASSVDRASYEQYF
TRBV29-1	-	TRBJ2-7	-	TGCAGCGTTGAAGACAGGGGTTCGGGTTACGAGCAGTACTTC	CSVEDRGSGYEQYF
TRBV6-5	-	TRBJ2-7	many	TGTGCCAGCCGAGGCACAGGGCCCCCAGATGAGCAGTACTTC	CASRGTGPPDEQYF
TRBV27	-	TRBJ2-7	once	TGTGCCAGCAGTTTTGGTCACTCCTACGAGCAGTACTTC	CASSFGHSYEQYF
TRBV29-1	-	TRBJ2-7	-	TGCAGCGCATTCGGACCCGACGGGAGCTACGAGCAGTACTTC	CSAFGPDGSYEQYF
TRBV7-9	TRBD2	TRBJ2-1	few	TGTGCCAGCAGCCACACGGAGGGCGGGAGACGATACAATGAGCAGTTCTTC	CASSHTEGGRRYNEQFF
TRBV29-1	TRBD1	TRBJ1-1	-	TGCAGCGTTGGTCTCAGGGGGCTGGGGGCCACTGAAGCTTTCTTT	CSVGLRGLGATEAFF
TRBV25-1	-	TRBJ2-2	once	TGTGCCAGCAGTGACGGAAGGGTAGGCACCGGGGAGCTGTTTTTT	CASSDGRVGTGELFF
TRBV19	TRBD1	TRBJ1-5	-	TGTGCCAGTAGTATTCCGGGACAGGGGAACAATCAGCCCCAGCATTTT	CASSIPGQGNNQPQHF
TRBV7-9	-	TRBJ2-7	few	TGTGCCAGCAGCCTTCAGGTTGACGAGCAGTACTTC	CASSLQVDEQYF
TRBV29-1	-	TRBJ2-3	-	TGCAGCGTTGAGGGCGGGACATCTAGCACAGATACGCAGTATTTT	CSVEGGTSSTDTQYF